This T cell receptor (beta chain) was documented in a study of cytomegalovirus exposure and HLA in healthy donors. Primers: 60 Vbeta forward and 13 Jbeta reverse. Data came from immunoSEQ multiplex PCR; TCRdb stores just in-frame clones and leaves some out. Recorded for this sample: some 110,000 clones. To note about this clone: It is likely a read error, because the conserved phenylalanine at the end of the CDR3 is missing. The DNA is left out, because the CDR3 cannot be placed on it with certainty; the CDR3 is given as TCRdb lists it.

From germline, CDR1 is SGHRS and CDR2 YFSETQ. Ends included, the CDR3 has 13 residues. The chain recombines TRBV5-1 with TRBJ2-4; no DNA check was done on the table's D call, TRBD1. The receptor's source is a young man in good health and CMV-seronegative. Material for sequencing was PBMCs. The CDR3: CASSWTPGTGLSL.